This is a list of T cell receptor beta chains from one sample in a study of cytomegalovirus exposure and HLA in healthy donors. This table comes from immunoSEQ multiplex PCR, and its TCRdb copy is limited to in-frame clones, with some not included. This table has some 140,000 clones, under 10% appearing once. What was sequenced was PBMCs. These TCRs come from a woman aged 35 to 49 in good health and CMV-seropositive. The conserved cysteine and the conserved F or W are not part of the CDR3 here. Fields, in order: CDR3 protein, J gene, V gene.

CDR3: ASSFLGPAHGYT
J: TRBJ1-2
V: TRBV7-9

CDR3: ASSPTSSGIQY
J: TRBJ2-4
V: TRBV18

CDR3: ASSLAPGQGAIEAF
J: TRBJ1-1
V: TRBV7-6

CDR3: ASRARGSEGYT
J: TRBJ1-2
V: TRBV2

CDR3: ASSDQGGPGKLYGYT
J: TRBJ1-2
V: TRBV27

CDR3: ASSVGGGPEGAQY
J: TRBJ2-3
V: TRBV9

CDR3: ASTPSGGADTQY
J: TRBJ2-3
V: TRBV4-2

CDR3: ASSRPGSIPATTYEQY
J: TRBJ2-7
V: TRBV7-6

CDR3: ATSRDMGGYTEAF
J: TRBJ1-1
V: TRBV15

CDR3: ASSPGDRGSTDTQY
J: TRBJ2-3
V: TRBV4-2

CDR3: ASSPFGQRYEQY
J: TRBJ2-7
V: TRBV18

CDR3: ASSLGQHTEAF
J: TRBJ1-1
V: TRBV2

CDR3: ASSEVGGALANEQF
J: TRBJ2-1
V: TRBV2

CDR3: ASSPLAGGTDTQY
J: TRBJ2-3
V: TRBV5-6

CDR3: ASSPVDRNTEAF
J: TRBJ1-1
V: TRBV11-2

CDR3: ASSPRGGQGLTEAF
J: TRBJ1-1
V: TRBV7-6

CDR3: ASSPQGSEAF
J: TRBJ1-1
V: TRBV6-6

CDR3: ASSQLGLGGQPQH
J: TRBJ1-5
V: TRBV27

CDR3: ASSLGGSETQY
J: TRBJ2-5
V: TRBV7-9

CDR3: ASSYSGGANEQF
J: TRBJ2-1
V: TRBV6-6

CDR3: ATTVTERNTEAF
J: TRBJ1-1
V: TRBV6-6

CDR3: ASSLRGNYGYT
J: TRBJ1-2
V: TRBV13

CDR3: ASSLTHPGVTYEQY
J: TRBJ2-7
V: TRBV4-1

CDR3: ATSRGQGSYGYT
J: TRBJ1-2
V: TRBV15

CDR3: ASSQELARREQY
J: TRBJ2-7
V: TRBV4-1

CDR3: ASSFRGGRSGELF
J: TRBJ2-2
V: TRBV7-2

CDR3: ASSLARGGLASGANVLT
J: TRBJ2-6
V: TRBV5-1

CDR3: ASSLEGVAGYRADTQY
J: TRBJ2-3
V: TRBV11-2

CDR3: ASTSGTGDLGELF
J: TRBJ2-2
V: TRBV2

CDR3: ASSPGLARPGELF
J: TRBJ2-2
V: TRBV5-4

CDR3: ASSLGGQSSEQY
J: TRBJ2-7
V: TRBV4-1

CDR3: ASSLNLVVKTGELF
J: TRBJ2-2
V: TRBV11-2

CDR3: ASSAVIADTQY
J: TRBJ2-3
V: TRBV5-1

CDR3: ASSTTGLYNEQF
J: TRBJ2-1
V: TRBV2

CDR3: ASSLSDSVVDTEAF
J: TRBJ1-1
V: TRBV5-6

CDR3: ASSLAVQGTNYGYT
J: TRBJ1-2
V: TRBV7-2

CDR3: AISSPDRAYGYT
J: TRBJ1-2
V: TRBV10-3

CDR3: ASSLGRLAGAQETQY
J: .
V: TRBV7-9

CDR3: AISESIGRENGYT
J: TRBJ1-2
V: TRBV10-3

CDR3: ASSTGQGSGYT
J: TRBJ1-2
V: TRBV5-1

CDR3: ASSDDEQF
J: TRBJ2-1
V: TRBV2

CDR3: ASSPRDGYYGYT
J: TRBJ1-2
V: TRBV5-1

CDR3: ASSFGGSGANVLT
J: TRBJ2-6
V: TRBV5-1

CDR3: ASSGRVRTDTQY
J: TRBJ2-3
V: TRBV2

CDR3: ASSYSSGVAF
J: TRBJ1-1
V: TRBV6-5

CDR3: ASSLAAGARGTEAF
J: TRBJ1-1
V: TRBV5-1

CDR3: ASSQLQAGQGTDTQY
J: TRBJ2-3
V: TRBV4-1